This TCR beta chain was recorded in a study of PD-1 blockade in classical Hodgkin lymphoma. On the study more broadly: Once every 2 weeks, patients received intravenous nivolumab at 3 mg/kg.

Profiling relied on immunoSEQ multiplex PCR, and the TCRdb table lists in-frame clones only, not all of them. The data contain almost 100,000 clones, roughly 92% of them singletons. CDR1 MNHEY and CDR2 SMNVEV come from the germline V gene (reference sequence). The V end was cut by 2 bases, the J end by 2 bases, with 7 bases between. This CDR3 is 13 amino acids long. Regarding this clone: Different DNA sequences within this sample yield the same CDR3.

With no exception, relapse followed autologous stem cell transplantation in all patients, and brentuximab vedotin exposure varied. The origin of this receptor is a human donor with classical Hodgkin lymphoma. V and J are TRBV27 and TRBJ2-7, with D possibly matching TRBD1 (6 bases). The specimen was peripheral blood mononuclear cells (PBMCs), collected at baseline. CDR3 in DNA: TGTGCCAGCAGTTTAAGGGGGACCTACGAGCAGTACTTC. This gives the protein CASSLRGTYEQYF.